These 16 T cell receptor beta chains were sequenced from one sample in a study of neurological immune-mediated disorders. The time point: longitudinal time-point 2. MiXCR, run by TCRdb on the 5' RACE reads, gives a single entry per CDR3 protein. There are about 80,000 distinct CDR3 sequences in the sample; over 4.5% occur only once, and 7.9% lies in the top ten. The sequencing sample was made of PBMCs. Source of these receptors: a woman between 55 and 75 years old with multiple sclerosis.

This rearrangement joins TRBV7-6 to TRBJ1-1; tentative D call: TRBD1 (5 bases). The CDR3 sequence is 15 residues long. Germline values: CDR1 SGHVS, CDR2 FNYEAQ. V was shortened by 4 bases and J by 1 base, with 13 bases between the two germline ends. In DNA form, the CDR3 reads TGTGCCAGCAGCTCCTCCCGAACAGGGAACACTGAAGCTTTCTTT. This encodes CASSSSRTGNTEAFF. The full variable domain, rest sourced from reference TRBV7-6 and TRBJ1-1, is GAGVSQSPRYKVTKRGQDVALRCDPISGHVSLYWYRQALGQGPEFLTYFNYEAQQDKSGLPNDRFSAERPEGSISTLTIQRTEQRDSAMYRCASSSSRTGNTEAFFGQGTRLTVV.

This clonotype came up many times. This chain connects TRBV14 to TRBJ2-7; D may correspond to TRBD1 or TRBD2 (5 bases each). Germline V gene data show CDR1 as SGHDN and CDR2 as FVKESK. V shed 1 base and J shed 6 bases, with 13 bases lying between them. There are 14 residues in the CDR3. In DNA form, the CDR3 reads TGTGCCAGCAGCCAAGTCCGGGGCGTGGGCGAGCAGTACTTC. Amino acid sequence: CASSQVRGVGEQYF.

This clonotype was seen ten or more times. The chain combines TRBV7-9 with TRBJ1-5; D possibly corresponds to TRBD1 (5 bases). The CDR3 runs to 16 residues. CDR1 is SEHNR and CDR2 is FQNEAQ in the germline V gene (reference sequence). Trimming left V 0 bases short and J 5 bases short, with 14 bases between. The CDR3 DNA follows: TGTGCCAGCAGCTTAGCCGGGGCCGGGGGAGATCAGCCCCAGCATTTT. This codes for CASSLAGAGGDQPQHF.

Ten or more counts support this clonotype. This chain joins TRBV6-5 and TRBJ2-7, with D perhaps matching TRBD1 (6 bases). Trimming pared 7 bases from V and 1 base from J, leaving 11 bases between. Germline values: CDR1 MNHEY, CDR2 SVGAGI. This CDR3 comprises 13 residues. DNA of the CDR3: TGTGCCAGCACCTCCGACAGGTCCTACGAGCAGTACTTC. Its protein is CASTSDRSYEQYF.

This clonotype has ten or more counts. The J gene is TRBJ2-7, the V gene TRBV18; D may correspond to TRBD1 or TRBD2 (5 bases each). This CDR3 has 14 amino acids. Germline V gene lookup returns CDR1 KGHSH and CDR2 LQKENI. Trimming removed 3 bases from V and 3 bases from J, with 12 bases in between. The CDR3 is CASSPGPNHYEQYF. CDR3 coding DNA: TGTGCCAGCTCACCGGGACCGAACCACTACGAGCAGTACTTC. Complete variable domain (other parts from reference TRBV18 and TRBJ2-7): NAGVMQNPRHLVRRRGQEARLRCSPMKGHSHVYWYRQLPEEGLKFMVYLQKENIIDESGMPKERFSAEFPKEGPSILRIQQVVRGDSAAYFCASSPGPNHYEQYFGPGTRLTVT.

This clonotype has a count of ten or more. The chain combines TRBV5-1 with TRBJ2-1, with 13 bases that match TRBD2. V lost 1 base, J lost 7 bases, and 5 bases stayed unmatched. The CDR3 consists of 16 residues. Germline V gene sequence: CDR1 SGHRS, CDR2 YFSETQ. The CDR3 region is CASSLTSGGAGNEQFF. The CDR3 coding sequence is TGCGCCAGCAGCTTGACTAGCGGGGGGGCGGGGAATGAGCAGTTCTTC.

This clonotype was seen repeatedly, ten times or more. J is TRBJ1-1 and V is TRBV5-1; no definite D call. Germline-derived CDR1 and CDR2 are SGHRS and YFSETQ. Trimming left V 1 base short and J 1 base short, with 8 bases between. This CDR3 is 14 amino acids long. The CDR3 loop reads CASSLTAANTEAFF. CDR3 nucleotides: TGCGCCAGCAGCTTGACAGCTGCGAACACTGAAGCTTTCTTT.

This clonotype was seen at least ten times. The chain employs TRBV28 and TRBJ2-6; weak D call: TRBD1 (6 bases). Germline assignment: CDR1 MDHEN and CDR2 SYDVKM. V was cut by 2 bases and J by 2 bases, with 7 bases left in between. The CDR3 totals 15 residues. CDR3 in amino acids: CASSLQGTGANVLTF. The CDR3 DNA reads as TGTGCCAGCAGTTTACAGGGGACTGGGGCCAACGTCCTGACTTTC.

On this clonotype itself: Since a much larger clone is just one base distant, this may be a read error. V gene TRBV18 combines with J gene TRBJ2-7; D may be TRBD2 (5 bases). The CDR3 totals 15 residues. Germline V CDR1 and CDR2: KGHSH, LQKENI. CDR3 in DNA: TGTGCCAGATCACCGGGGAGTCCGAGATCTCGTGAGCAGTACTTC. Translation gives CARSPGSPRSREQYF.

Only a few counts were recorded for this clonotype. The chain joins TRBV12-3 or TRBV12-4 to TRBJ2-2; D is uncertain. This CDR3 has 13 amino acids. Deletions cut 5 bases from V and 6 bases from J, with 10 bases between. The DNA of the CDR3 is TGTGCCAGCAGTCCCCTTAGGGCCGGGGAGCTGTTTTTT. Amino acids: CASSPLRAGELFF.

This clonotype was seen repeatedly, ten times or more. The chain joins TRBV29-1 to TRBJ2-1; maybe TRBD2 (5 bases). This CDR3 contains 12 residues. In germline, CDR1 is SQVTM, CDR2 ANQGSEA. V lost 8 bases and J 3 bases, leaving 11 bases between the germline ends. The CDR3 region is CSLARDYNEQFF. For the CDR3, the DNA is TGCAGCCTTGCCCGGGACTACAATGAGCAGTTCTTC.

In this sample, this clonotype turned up many times. The gene calls are TRBV20-1 and TRBJ2-5; tentatively, D is TRBD1 (6 bases). Germline-derived CDR1 and CDR2 are DFQATT and SNEGSKA (reference sequence). The CDR3 contains 15 residues. Trimming stripped 0 bases from V and 4 bases from J, with 15 bases between. This CDR3 is CSARDNRDFRETQYF. CDR3 DNA: TGCAGTGCTAGAGACAACAGGGATTTCCGAGAGACCCAGTACTTC.

The chain employs TRBV20-1 and TRBJ2-1; 10 bases map to TRBD2. The CDR3 spans 14 residues. Germline CDR1 and CDR2: DFQATT and SNEGSKA (reference sequence). Unmatched junction bases numbered 5, after V lost 2 bases and J lost 7 bases. The CDR3 loop reads CSARKSSGGNEQFF. In nucleotides, the CDR3 is TGCAGTGCTAGAAAGTCTAGCGGGGGAAATGAGCAGTTCTTC.

There are many counts of this clonotype. The V call is TRBV20-1, the J call TRBJ2-5; 8 nucleotides line up with TRBD2. Per germline, CDR1 DFQATT and CDR2 SNEGSKA (reference sequence). The CDR3 consists of 16 residues. Losses at the gene ends were 5 bases for V and 5 bases for J; bases not matched to a gene: 16. This CDR3 reads CSAGRGMAGGGETQYF. CDR3 bases: TGCAGTGCTGGGCGAGGGATGGCGGGGGGCGGTGAGACCCAGTACTTC.

This clonotype was counted ten times or more. The chain has TRBV5-1 and TRBJ1-3; perhaps TRBD1 as D (5 bases). Germline V CDR1 and CDR2: SGHRS, YFSETQ. The V end was cut by 5 bases, the J end by 0 bases, with 12 bases between. This CDR3 region has 15 residues. CDR3 nucleotides: TGCGCCAGCAGACGGGACGATTACTCTGGAAACACCATATATTTT. Translation: CASRRDDYSGNTIYF.

This clonotype was recorded at least ten times. The genes are TRBV12-3 or TRBV12-4 and TRBJ2-3; 12 nucleotides match TRBD1. V lost 6 bases and J lost 4; bases outside the gene matches: 5. The CDR3 covers 15 residues. In DNA form, the CDR3 reads TGTGCCAGCAGCCCGGGACAGGGGGCGTCAGATACGCAGTATTTT. Protein product: CASSPGQGASDTQYF.